The T cell receptor beta chain under discussion was sequenced for a study of radiation and T cells in renal cell carcinoma. TCRdb's table, derived via immunoSEQ multiplex PCR, lists solely in-frame clones and lacks some. The table shows around 100,000 clones, with roughly 84% occurring only once. Time point meaning: blood 4 weeks post-SBRT, at nephrectomy. Noted treatment: 15 Gy SBRT to primary tumor, nephrectomy 4 weeks later. The V gene's germline CDR1 is MNHEY and CDR2 SMNVEV (reference sequence). Trimming cost V 5 bases and J 6 bases; bases outside gene matches: 8. The CDR3 is made up of 15 amino acids.

This receptor was taken from a man aged 55 to 69 with renal cell carcinoma. This rearrangement joins TRBV27 to TRBJ2-2, with TRBD1 identical over 8 bases. This material consisted of blood, taken from a patient whose treatment included radiotherapy and nephrectomy. CDR3 sequence: CASSPLDRAPGELFF. CDR3 bases: TGTGCCAGCAGTCCTCTGGACAGGGCTCCCGGGGAGCTGTTTTTT.